This T cell receptor (beta chain) was identified in a study of tumor and adjacent non-tumor tissue in lung cancer. Study-wide context: Patients comprised 12 adenocarcinoma, a couple of squamous cell carcinoma and 1 small cell lung cancer.

The template was RNA from unsorted bulk tissue. The normal lung tissue was taken more than 3 cm from the tumor edge. A modified ARM-PCR protocol with three rounds of nested PCR amplified TCRbeta. TCRdb passed the multiplex PCR reads through MiXCR, listing each CDR3 protein once. In the table there are over 35,000 distinct CDR3 sequences, roughly 66% of which are singletons. CDR3 size: 15 residues. The germline CDR1 and CDR2 sequences are SQVTM and ANQGSEA. Of note for this clonotype: One junction end does not reproduce the germline sequence, and a read error may be involved.

The sequenced material came from distant non-tumor lung tissue. This TCR derives from a man aged 45 to 65 with non-small cell lung cancer. The chain combines TRBV29-1 with TRBJ1-4; TRBD1 agrees at 8 bases. In nucleotides, the CDR3 is TGCGGCGTTGAATTTCGGAACAGGGGGAGTGAAAAACTGTTTTTT. Translation: CGVEFRNRGSEKLFF.